Listed below are T cell receptor beta chains from one sample, sequenced in a study of cytomegalovirus exposure and HLA in healthy donors. Libraries were prepared by immunoSEQ multiplex PCR; TCRdb keeps only in-frame clonotypes and omits some of them. Of around 100,000 clones listed, approximately 58% are singletons. The sequencing input was PBMCs. Receptors originate from a woman in her 30s in good health and CMV-seronegative. Each CDR3 is given with its conserved first and last residue. The D gene is left open where the match is weak. Clone size is given for some rows only: seen once, a few or many times, or a class if the clone is expanded.

j_gene: TRBJ2-7
d_gene: TRBD1
v_gene: TRBV7-9
abundance: NA
CDR3aa: CASSLEGAGTYEQYF
CDR3nt: TGTGCCAGCAGCCTAGAGGGGGCGGGCACCTACGAGCAGTACTTC

j_gene: TRBJ2-2
d_gene: NA
v_gene: TRBV4-1
abundance: once
CDR3aa: CASSPGRNTGELFF
CDR3nt: TGCGCCAGCAGCCCCGGTCGAAACACCGGGGAGCTGTTTTTT

j_gene: TRBJ1-1
d_gene: TRBD1
v_gene: TRBV28
abundance: NA
CDR3aa: CASSLEGALVSSNTEAFF
CDR3nt: TGTGCCAGCAGTTTAGAGGGGGCGCTGGTTTCGAGCAACACTGAAGCTTTCTTT

j_gene: TRBJ2-1
d_gene: NA
v_gene: TRBV29-1
abundance: NA
CDR3aa: CSVALGAPNEQFF
CDR3nt: TGCAGCGTTGCCTTGGGGGCCCCAAATGAGCAGTTCTTC

j_gene: TRBJ2-1
d_gene: TRBD2
v_gene: TRBV5-1
abundance: NA
CDR3aa: CASSLGGGTSRGEQFF
CDR3nt: TGCGCCAGCAGCTTGGGCGGAGGGACTAGCAGGGGTGAGCAGTTCTTC

j_gene: TRBJ2-7
d_gene: TRBD2
v_gene: TRBV28
abundance: NA
CDR3aa: CASSLVGGRAGEQYF
CDR3nt: TGTGCCAGCAGTTTGGTTGGCGGGAGGGCCGGAGAGCAGTACTTC

j_gene: TRBJ2-3
d_gene: TRBD2
v_gene: TRBV6-5
abundance: NA
CDR3aa: CASSSVGREDTQYF
CDR3nt: TGTGCCAGCAGCTCCGTTGGGAGGGAAGATACGCAGTATTTT

j_gene: TRBJ2-7
d_gene: TRBD2
v_gene: TRBV28
abundance: NA
CDR3aa: CASSLLTSGSYEQYF
CDR3nt: TGTGCCAGCAGTTTGTTGACTAGCGGGAGCTACGAGCAGTACTTC

j_gene: TRBJ1-6
d_gene: TRBD1
v_gene: TRBV19
abundance: NA
CDR3aa: CATGTGYNSPLHF
CDR3nt: TGTGCCACCGGGACAGGCTATAATTCACCCCTCCACTTT

j_gene: TRBJ2-7
d_gene: TRBD2
v_gene: TRBV10-3
abundance: NA
CDR3aa: CATATGSGASGSYEQYF
CDR3nt: TGTGCCACTGCGACAGGGTCGGGTGCTAGCGGGAGTTACGAGCAGTACTTC

j_gene: TRBJ1-1
d_gene: NA
v_gene: TRBV2
abundance: NA
CDR3aa: CASSEARGAEAFF
CDR3nt: TGTGCCAGCAGTGAAGCGCGTGGGGCAGAAGCTTTCTTT

j_gene: TRBJ2-5
d_gene: NA
v_gene: TRBV5-1
abundance: few
CDR3aa: CASSLAGTLDLGTQYF
CDR3nt: TGCGCCAGCAGCTTGGCCGGGACACTGGACCTGGGGACCCAGTACTTC

j_gene: TRBJ2-2
d_gene: TRBD2
v_gene: TRBV19
abundance: NA
CDR3aa: CASSTGGGRAWTGELFF
CDR3nt: TGTGCCAGTAGCACCGGGGGCGGGAGGGCCTGGACCGGGGAGCTGTTTTTT

j_gene: TRBJ2-1
d_gene: TRBD1
v_gene: TRBV5-1
abundance: NA
CDR3aa: CASSPSGQGYNEQFF
CDR3nt: TGCGCCAGCAGCCCATCGGGACAGGGGTACAATGAGCAGTTCTTC

j_gene: TRBJ2-3
d_gene: NA
v_gene: TRBV28
abundance: NA
CDR3aa: CASSTDSVADTQYF
CDR3nt: TGTGCCAGCAGTACGGACAGTGTGGCAGATACGCAGTATTTT

j_gene: TRBJ2-1
d_gene: TRBD2
v_gene: TRBV5-1
abundance: NA
CDR3aa: CASSRGLAGTAYNEQFF
CDR3nt: TGCGCCAGCAGCCGAGGACTAGCGGGAACAGCCTACAATGAGCAGTTCTTC

j_gene: TRBJ1-5
d_gene: NA
v_gene: TRBV7-2
abundance: NA
CDR3aa: CASSFKSSGQPQHF
CDR3nt: TGTGCCAGCAGCTTCAAGTCTTCGGGTCAGCCCCAGCATTTT

j_gene: TRBJ2-1
d_gene: TRBD1
v_gene: TRBV6-1
abundance: NA
CDR3aa: CASTVQRGHNEQFF
CDR3nt: TGTGCCAGCACTGTTCAGAGGGGGCACAATGAGCAGTTCTTC

j_gene: TRBJ2-2
d_gene: TRBD1
v_gene: TRBV9
abundance: NA
CDR3aa: CASSVEWDRGRQFF
CDR3nt: TGTGCCAGCAGCGTAGAATGGGACAGGGGGCGACAGTTTTTT

j_gene: TRBJ2-7
d_gene: NA
v_gene: TRBV27
abundance: once
CDR3aa: CASSPADRDYEQYF
CDR3nt: TGTGCCAGCAGCCCCGCCGACAGAGACTACGAGCAGTACTTC

j_gene: TRBJ1-5
d_gene: TRBD1
v_gene: TRBV6-6
abundance: NA
CDR3aa: CASSHGQGNQPQHF
CDR3nt: TGTGCCAGCAGTCATGGACAGGGCAATCAGCCCCAGCATTTT

j_gene: TRBJ1-2
d_gene: NA
v_gene: TRBV18
abundance: few
CDR3aa: CASSPLAGARGYGYTF
CDR3nt: TGTGCCAGCTCACCATTAGCAGGGGCCCGTGGCTATGGCTACACCTTC

j_gene: TRBJ1-2
d_gene: NA
v_gene: TRBV18
abundance: NA
CDR3aa: CASSPGQGTYGYTF
CDR3nt: TGTGCCAGCTCACCGGGGCAGGGGACCTATGGCTACACCTTC

j_gene: TRBJ2-1
d_gene: NA
v_gene: TRBV7-3
abundance: NA
CDR3aa: CASSLVLASYNEQFF
CDR3nt: TGTGCCAGCAGCTTAGTACTCGCCTCCTACAATGAGCAGTTCTTC

j_gene: TRBJ1-1
d_gene: TRBD1
v_gene: TRBV2
abundance: few
CDR3aa: CASRGDRVNTEAFF
CDR3nt: TGTGCCAGCAGGGGGGACAGGGTGAACACTGAAGCTTTCTTT

j_gene: TRBJ1-1
d_gene: NA
v_gene: TRBV18
abundance: few
CDR3aa: CASSPLPLVRKEMNTEAFF
CDR3nt: TGTGCCAGCTCACCACTGCCGCTCGTCAGGAAAGAAATGAACACTGAAGCTTTCTTT

j_gene: TRBJ2-6
d_gene: NA
v_gene: TRBV5-6
abundance: few
CDR3aa: CASSLGPNVPGANVLTF
CDR3nt: TGTGCCAGCAGCTTGGGGCCCAATGTCCCTGGGGCCAACGTCCTGACTTTC

j_gene: TRBJ2-7
d_gene: NA
v_gene: TRBV7-9
abundance: NA
CDR3aa: CASSLVDRSYEQYF
CDR3nt: TGTGCCAGCAGCTTAGTCGACAGATCCTACGAGCAGTACTTC

j_gene: TRBJ2-7
d_gene: NA
v_gene: TRBV11-3
abundance: NA
CDR3aa: CASSSLGDYEQYF
CDR3nt: TGTGCCAGCAGCTCCCTCGGGGATTACGAGCAGTACTTC

j_gene: TRBJ2-2
d_gene: NA
v_gene: TRBV5-4
abundance: once
CDR3aa: CASSLSFRGDTGELFF
CDR3nt: TGTGCCAGCAGCCTCTCGTTTAGGGGCGACACCGGGGAGCTGTTTTTT

j_gene: TRBJ1-1
d_gene: NA
v_gene: TRBV6-1
abundance: few
CDR3aa: CASSERGTEAFF
CDR3nt: TGTGCCAGCAGTGAACGGGGTACTGAAGCTTTCTTT

j_gene: TRBJ2-5
d_gene: NA
v_gene: TRBV5-6
abundance: NA
CDR3aa: CASRYTRVVETQYF
CDR3nt: TGTGCCAGCCGATATACCCGAGTAGTAGAGACCCAGTACTTC

j_gene: TRBJ1-5
d_gene: NA
v_gene: TRBV2
abundance: NA
CDR3aa: CASRWDSNQPQHF
CDR3nt: TGTGCCAGCAGGTGGGACTCCAATCAGCCCCAGCATTTT

j_gene: TRBJ2-1
d_gene: TRBD2
v_gene: TRBV28
abundance: NA
CDR3aa: CASSTLSGSSYNEQFF
CDR3nt: TGTGCCAGCAGTACCCTTAGCGGGAGCTCCTACAATGAGCAGTTCTTC

j_gene: TRBJ1-1
d_gene: TRBD1
v_gene: TRBV7-9
abundance: few
CDR3aa: CASSPGGNTEAFF
CDR3nt: TGTGCCAGCAGCCCAGGGGGGAACACTGAAGCTTTCTTT

j_gene: TRBJ1-2
d_gene: TRBD1
v_gene: TRBV9
abundance: NA
CDR3aa: CASTQGGTNYGYTF
CDR3nt: TGTGCCAGCACCCAAGGGGGCACGAACTATGGCTACACCTTC

j_gene: TRBJ2-5
d_gene: TRBD1
v_gene: TRBV7-2
abundance: NA
CDR3aa: CASSLVPGGPQETQYF
CDR3nt: TGTGCCAGCAGCTTAGTGCCAGGGGGCCCCCAAGAGACCCAGTACTTC

j_gene: TRBJ2-1
d_gene: NA
v_gene: TRBV5-6
abundance: NA
CDR3aa: CASSLAGSNEQFF
CDR3nt: TGTGCCAGCAGCTTGGCAGGGTCCAATGAGCAGTTCTTC

j_gene: TRBJ2-1
d_gene: NA
v_gene: TRBV2
abundance: NA
CDR3aa: CASLESGVVNEQFF
CDR3nt: TGTGCCAGCCTGGAGTCGGGAGTGGTCAATGAGCAGTTCTTC

j_gene: TRBJ2-1
d_gene: NA
v_gene: TRBV7-2
abundance: NA
CDR3aa: CASSLGFSSYNEQFF
CDR3nt: TGTGCCAGCAGCTTAGGCTTTAGCTCCTACAATGAGCAGTTCTTC

j_gene: TRBJ2-4
d_gene: NA
v_gene: TRBV23-1
abundance: NA
CDR3aa: CASSQSWAAENIQYF
CDR3nt: TGCGCCAGCAGTCAATCGTGGGCAGCCGAAAACATTCAGTACTTC

j_gene: TRBJ2-7
d_gene: TRBD2
v_gene: TRBV9
abundance: NA
CDR3aa: CASSVGGSGHEQYF
CDR3nt: TGTGCCAGCAGCGTGGGCGGGAGCGGCCACGAGCAGTACTTC

j_gene: TRBJ1-1
d_gene: TRBD1
v_gene: TRBV25-1
abundance: NA
CDR3aa: CASSEYYRGGTEAFF
CDR3nt: TGTGCCAGCAGTGAATATTACAGGGGTGGCACTGAAGCTTTCTTT

j_gene: TRBJ1-2
d_gene: TRBD1
v_gene: TRBV6-1
abundance: once
CDR3aa: CASSEGRQGTGYTF
CDR3nt: TGTGCCAGCAGTGAAGGCCGACAGGGAACTGGCTACACCTTC

j_gene: TRBJ1-2
d_gene: NA
v_gene: TRBV2
abundance: few
CDR3aa: CASTWTDYGYTF
CDR3nt: TGTGCCAGCACCTGGACAGATTATGGCTACACCTTC

j_gene: TRBJ2-7
d_gene: NA
v_gene: TRBV18
abundance: NA
CDR3aa: CASSRDSRGYEQYF
CDR3nt: TGTGCCAGCTCACGGGACTCCCGGGGCTACGAGCAGTACTTC

j_gene: TRBJ1-2
d_gene: NA
v_gene: TRBV18
abundance: few
CDR3aa: CASSPALDSNYGYTF
CDR3nt: TGTGCCAGCTCACCCGCGCTGGACAGTAACTATGGCTACACCTTC

j_gene: TRBJ2-7
d_gene: TRBD1
v_gene: TRBV7-2
abundance: NA
CDR3aa: CASSIGQGGPYEQYF
CDR3nt: TGTGCCAGCAGCATCGGACAGGGGGGTCCCTACGAGCAGTACTTC

j_gene: TRBJ2-2
d_gene: TRBD1
v_gene: TRBV5-3
abundance: NA
CDR3aa: CARRQGAAELFF
CDR3nt: TGTGCCAGAAGACAGGGGGCTGCGGAGCTGTTTTTT

j_gene: TRBJ2-1
d_gene: TRBD1
v_gene: TRBV10-2
abundance: NA
CDR3aa: CASSSRDRGPFDNEQFF
CDR3nt: TGCGCCAGCAGTAGCCGGGACAGGGGGCCTTTTGACAATGAGCAGTTCTTC

j_gene: TRBJ1-5
d_gene: TRBD1
v_gene: TRBV5-8
abundance: few
CDR3aa: CASSYGTGVGNQPQHF
CDR3nt: TGTGCCAGCAGCTACGGGACAGGGGTGGGCAATCAGCCCCAGCATTTT

j_gene: TRBJ2-7
d_gene: TRBD2
v_gene: TRBV30
abundance: NA
CDR3aa: CAWSSTGLAIEQYF
CDR3nt: TGTGCCTGGAGTTCTACGGGACTAGCGATCGAGCAGTACTTC